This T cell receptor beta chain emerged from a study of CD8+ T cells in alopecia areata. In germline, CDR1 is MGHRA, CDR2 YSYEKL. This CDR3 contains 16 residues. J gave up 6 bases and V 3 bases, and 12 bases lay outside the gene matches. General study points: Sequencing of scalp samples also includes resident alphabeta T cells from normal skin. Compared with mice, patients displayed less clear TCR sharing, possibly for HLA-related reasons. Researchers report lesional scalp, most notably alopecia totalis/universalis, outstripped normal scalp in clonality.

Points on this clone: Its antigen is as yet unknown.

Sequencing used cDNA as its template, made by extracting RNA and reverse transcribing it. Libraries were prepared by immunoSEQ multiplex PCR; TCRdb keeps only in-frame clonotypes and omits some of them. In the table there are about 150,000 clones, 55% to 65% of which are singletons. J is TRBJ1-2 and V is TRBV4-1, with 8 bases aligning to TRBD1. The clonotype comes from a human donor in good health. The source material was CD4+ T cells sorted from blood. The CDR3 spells CASSQPGQGARNGYTF. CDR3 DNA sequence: TGCGCCAGCAGCCAGCCCGGACAGGGCGCGAGGAATGGCTACACCTTC.